This passage covers 28 T cell receptor beta chains from one sample sequenced in a study of T cell changes during pregnancy in multiple sclerosis. Libraries were prepared by immunoSEQ multiplex PCR; TCRdb keeps only in-frame clonotypes and omits some of them. The sample lists approximately 40,000 clones, almost 95% occurring once. The sample consisted of peripheral blood. Receptors originate from a female donor with multiple sclerosis, enrolled in a pregnancy study.

The J gene is TRBJ1-5, the V gene TRBV4-1, with 8 nucleotides matching TRBD1. V dropped 1 base and J dropped 4; count of bases not matched to a gene: 3. The CDR3 totals 15 residues. Germline CDR1 reads MGHRA; CDR2 reads YSYEKL. The CDR3 is CASSQAGGWNQPQHF. The DNA of the CDR3 is TGCGCCAGCAGCCAAGCAGGGGGCTGGAATCAGCCCCAGCATTTT.

CDR3 nucleotides: TGTGCCAGCAGCCGAGGGGGTGGAAGCGGGGAGCTGTTTTTT. Its translation: CASSRGGGSGELFF. The chain couples TRBV7-3 to TRBJ2-2; D is perhaps TRBD1 (6 bases). V shed 5 bases and J shed 7 bases, with 14 bases lying between them. CDR1 is SGHTA and CDR2 is FQGTGA in the germline V gene. This CDR3 spans 14 amino acids.

The chain joins TRBV5-5 to TRBJ2-2; TRBD1 matches 9 bases. The junction had 10 bases not matched to a gene; V was cut back by 5 bases and J by 5 bases. Germline lookup yields CDR1 SGHKS and CDR2 YYEKEE (reference sequence). The CDR3 covers 16 residues. CDR3 amino acids: CASSPSGTGRTGELFF. The CDR3 nucleotides read TGTGCCAGCAGTCCCTCCGGGACAGGGAGAACCGGGGAGCTGTTTTTT.

V is TRBV6-6 and J is TRBJ2-2; D might be TRBD2 (6 bases). The CDR3 runs 13 residues. V lost 2 bases to trimming and J lost 5 bases, with 6 bases between them. CDR1 is MNHNY, CDR2 SVGAGI, per germline (reference sequence). CDR3 DNA: TGTGCCAGCAGTTACGGGGGGACCGGGGAGCTGTTTTTT. It yields the protein CASSYGGTGELFF.

The CDR3 sequence is CASSYTDSYEQYF. In nucleotides, the CDR3 is TGTGCCAGCAGTTACACAGACTCCTACGAGCAGTACTTC. This chain joins TRBV6-5 and TRBJ2-7; D ambiguous. V lost 2 bases and J 0 bases, leaving 5 bases between the germline ends. CDR1 is MNHEY and CDR2 is SVGAGI in the germline V gene. The CDR3 has 13 amino acids.

The chain couples TRBV19 to TRBJ2-3, with 9 bases aligning to TRBD2. Losses at the gene ends were 3 bases for V and 2 bases for J; bases not matched to a gene: 3. CDR1 is LNHDA, CDR2 SQIVND, per germline (reference sequence). The CDR3 is 15 residues long. Written as DNA, the CDR3 is TGTGCCAGTAGTATGATAGCGGGAGACACAGATACGCAGTATTTT. This encodes CASSMIAGDTDTQYF.

By share of the sample, this clone is medium-sized. This chain joins TRBV28 and TRBJ1-2; D remains ambiguous. The CDR3 sequence is 13 residues long. V was clipped by 3 bases and J by 3 bases, with 8 bases between them. Germline V lookup: CDR1 MDHEN, CDR2 SYDVKM. The CDR3 nucleotides read TGTGCCAGCAGTTTTTGGGTCTACTATGGCTACACCTTC. This codes for CASSFWVYYGYTF.

The rearrangement uses TRBV19 and TRBJ2-1; D is possibly TRBD1 (6 bases). The CDR3 is 17 amino acids. Germline V gene data show CDR1 as LNHDA and CDR2 as SQIVND (reference sequence). Trimming shortened V by 10 bases and J by 9 bases, and 31 bases separated the two germline ends. CDR3 residues: CATLSSWATGTFSEQFF. Written as DNA, the CDR3 is TGTGCCACCCTCTCCTCCTGGGCCACAGGGACATTTAGTGAGCAGTTCTTC.

Only one count was recorded for this clone. This CDR3 reads CASSQGGTRTDTQYF. As DNA, the CDR3 is TGTGCCAGCAGCCAAGGGGGGACCCGCACAGATACGCAGTATTTT. This rearrangement joins TRBV14 to TRBJ2-3, with D possibly called TRBD1 or TRBD2 (5 bases each). With 1 base removed from V and 1 base from J, the gap between germline ends came to 9 bases. Germline CDR1 and CDR2: SGHDN and FVKESK. The length of the CDR3 is 15 residues.

The chain has TRBV18 and TRBJ2-2, with no clear D. With 2 bases removed from V and 5 bases from J, the gap between germline ends came to 9 bases. The CDR3 has 14 amino acids. Per the germline V gene, CDR1 is KGHSH and CDR2 is LQKENI. CDR3 bases: TGTGCCAGCTCACCAGGAACTACGACCGGGGAGCTGTTTTTT. Protein sequence: CASSPGTTTGELFF.

The chain combines TRBV6-1 with TRBJ2-2; D is ambiguous. Trimming pared 7 bases from V and 4 bases from J, leaving 13 bases between. CDR3 size: 14 residues. From germline, CDR1 is MNHNS and CDR2 SASEGT. DNA of the CDR3: TGTGCCAGCAAGAGCGACTCGGGCACCGGGGAGCTGTTTTTT. It translates to CASKSDSGTGELFF.

This chain links TRBV5-1 with TRBJ1-1, with 8 positions matching TRBD1. Germline CDR1 is SGHRS and CDR2 is YFSETQ. The CDR3 is 15 amino acids. V dropped 0 bases and J dropped 10; count of bases not matched to a gene: 11. CDR3 sequence (DNA): TGCGCCAGCAGCTTGGCCGGACAGGGTCGGGCCGGAGCTTTCTTT. Translating gives CASSLAGQGRAGAFF.

The chain joins TRBV23-1 to TRBJ2-7, with 7 bases fitting TRBD2. TRBV23-1 is flagged as an ORF with uncertain function. This CDR3 has 17 amino acids. With V trimmed by 0 bases and J by 0 bases, 8 bases remained unmatched. The CDR3 region has the DNA TGCGCCAGCAGTCAATCTTGGGAGGGGCGGCTCTCCTACGAGCAGTACTTC. This codes for CASSQSWEGRLSYEQYF.

The chain joins TRBV5-4 to TRBJ2-7, with D perhaps TRBD2 (5 bases). Trimming shortened V by 2 bases and J by 6 bases, and 24 bases separated the two germline ends. Per the germline V gene, CDR1 is SGHNT and CDR2 is YYREEE (reference sequence). The CDR3 contains 17 residues. The CDR3 protein is CASSFPSPSSGTSEQYF. DNA for the CDR3: TGTGCCAGCAGCTTTCCGTCCCCTAGCTCGGGCACCTCCGAGCAGTACTTC.

The chain combines TRBV2 with TRBJ1-2, with D possibly matching TRBD1 (5 bases). Looked up from germline, CDR1 is SNHLY and CDR2 is FYNNEI. This CDR3 contains 16 residues. The ends were cut back, 0 bases at V and 8 bases at J, with 19 bases in the middle. The CDR3: CASSEAGAQGIRGYTF. The CDR3 nucleotides are TGTGCCAGCAGTGAAGCTGGGGCGCAGGGAATTAGGGGCTACACCTTC.

This chain's CDR3 is CASSALRRDRGLLEQFF. For the CDR3, the DNA is TGTGCCAGCAGTGCCCTCAGGCGGGACAGGGGGTTATTGGAGCAGTTCTTC. The chain has TRBV2 and TRBJ2-1, with 11 nucleotides matching TRBD1. This CDR3 has 17 amino acids. The V gene end was trimmed by 4 bases and the J gene end by 10 bases; junction bases not matched to a gene: 15. Germline assignment: CDR1 SNHLY and CDR2 FYNNEI.

V is TRBV11-2 and J is TRBJ2-5; 7 bases match TRBD1. The length of the CDR3 is 13 residues. Germline V gene data show CDR1 as SGHAT and CDR2 as FQNNGV. V lost 7 bases and J lost 3; bases outside the gene matches: 5. CDR3 coding DNA: TGTGCCAGCACCCCTGGGACAGAAGAGACCCAGTACTTC. It is translated as CASTPGTEETQYF. Supplemented by reference TRBV11-2 and TRBJ2-5, the full variable domain reads EAGVAQSPRYKIIEKRQSVAFWCNPISGHATLYWYQQILGQGPKLLIQFQNNGVVDDSQLPKDRFSAERLKGVDSTLKIQPAKLEDSAVYLCASTPGTEETQYFGPGTRLLVL.

This rearrangement joins TRBV27 to TRBJ1-5; D is possibly TRBD1 (5 bases). V was clipped by 7 bases and J by 12 bases, with 19 bases between them. Germline loops: CDR1 MNHEY, CDR2 SMNVEV (reference sequence). This CDR3 has 13 amino acids. This CDR3 reads CASITGPGRIQHF. In nucleotides, the CDR3 is TGTGCCAGCATAACCGGCCCGGGGCGGATCCAGCATTTT.

This clone was counted once. V is TRBV5-1 and J is TRBJ2-7, with D perhaps TRBD1 or TRBD2 (5 bases each). Trimming left V 2 bases short and J 3 bases short, with 12 bases between. The CDR3 is made up of 14 amino acids. From germline, CDR1 is SGHRS and CDR2 YFSETQ. The CDR3 spells CASSFDRDGYEQYF. For the CDR3, the DNA is TGCGCCAGCAGCTTCGACCGGGACGGCTACGAGCAGTACTTC.

This sequence joins TRBV5-1 and TRBJ2-7, with D hard to call. The CDR3 contains 16 residues. Germline V gene data show CDR1 as SGHRS and CDR2 as YFSETQ. V lost 0 bases and J 2 bases, leaving 15 bases between the germline ends. The CDR3 coding sequence is TGCGCCAGCAGCTTGGCGACTGGATCGGGCACCTACGAGCAGTACTTC. It translates to CASSLATGSGTYEQYF.

V is TRBV6-1 and J is TRBJ2-2; D is ambiguous. Germline CDR1 MNHNS, CDR2 SASEGT. This CDR3 is 14 amino acids long. Trimming stripped 6 bases from V and 1 base from J, with 9 bases between. CDR3 sequence: CASRGLWNTGELFF. CDR3 coding DNA: TGTGCCAGCAGAGGGTTGTGGAACACCGGGGAGCTGTTTTTT.

This clone was counted a single time. J is TRBJ1-5 and V is TRBV6-4, with D maybe TRBD1 (5 bases). Germline V gene sequence: CDR1 MRHNA, CDR2 SNTAGT. CDR3 length: 15 amino acids. Trimming removed 4 bases at V and 1 base at J, with 11 bases between. CDR3 protein: CASSVNGGSNQPQHF. CDR3 DNA sequence: TGTGCCAGCAGTGTGAACGGGGGGAGCAATCAGCCCCAGCATTTT.

This chain uses TRBV11-2 with TRBJ2-5; D is perhaps TRBD2 (6 bases). Germline V lookup: CDR1 SGHAT, CDR2 FQNNGV. The V and J ends lost 5 bases and 5 bases respectively, with 21 bases between them. CDR3 length: 16 amino acids. CDR3 sequence: CASSPKAGTYGETQYF. CDR3 bases: TGTGCCAGCAGCCCCAAAGCCGGGACTTACGGGGAGACCCAGTACTTC. Full variable domain (outside the CDR3, taken from reference TRBV11-2 and TRBJ2-5): EAGVAQSPRYKIIEKRQSVAFWCNPISGHATLYWYQQILGQGPKLLIQFQNNGVVDDSQLPKDRFSAERLKGVDSTLKIQPAKLEDSAVYLCASSPKAGTYGETQYFGPGTRLLVL.

The chain recombines TRBV5-1 with TRBJ2-4; D gene uncertain. Germline CDR1 reads SGHRS; CDR2 reads YFSETQ. V lost 0 bases and J lost 8, with 9 bases in between. The CDR3 runs 13 residues. CDR3 bases: TGCGCCAGCAGCTTGGGACACGGAGACATTCAGTACTTC. Protein: CASSLGHGDIQYF.

The gene calls are TRBV11-2 and TRBJ1-1, with TRBD1 matching 10 bases. The CDR3 consists of 13 residues. Germline V gene lookup returns CDR1 SGHAT and CDR2 FQNNGV. J lost 3 bases, V lost 9 bases, and 4 bases had no gene match. This CDR3 is CASGTGEYTEAFF. Written as DNA, the CDR3 is TGTGCCAGTGGGACAGGGGAGTACACTGAAGCTTTCTTT. Supplemented by reference TRBV11-2 and TRBJ1-1, the full variable domain reads EAGVAQSPRYKIIEKRQSVAFWCNPISGHATLYWYQQILGQGPKLLIQFQNNGVVDDSQLPKDRFSAERLKGVDSTLKIQPAKLEDSAVYLCASGTGEYTEAFFGQGTRLTVV.

This clone was counted between two and nine times. J is TRBJ2-1 and V is TRBV6-4; 8 nucleotides align to TRBD2. Per the germline V gene, CDR1 is MRHNA and CDR2 is SNTAGT. This CDR3 has 16 residues. With V trimmed by 6 bases and J by 7 bases, 14 bases remained unmatched. The CDR3 DNA follows: TGTGCCAGCAGACCGCCGGGACTAGATATGGTGAATGAGCAGTTCTTC. Translating gives CASRPPGLDMVNEQFF.

The rearrangement uses TRBV2 and TRBJ1-5, with D unresolved. V shed 1 base and J shed 1 base, with 8 bases lying between them. The germline gives CDR1 SNHLY, CDR2 FYNNEI. This CDR3 contains 15 residues. The CDR3 sequence: CASSEGGRSNQPQHF. CDR3 DNA sequence: TGTGCCAGCAGTGAAGGGGGAAGAAGCAATCAGCCCCAGCATTTT.

V gene TRBV5-4 combines with J gene TRBJ1-1, with no clear D. Germline V gene data show CDR1 as SGHNT and CDR2 as YYREEE (reference sequence). This CDR3 has 14 residues. Trimming stripped 0 bases from V and 1 base from J, with 7 bases between. The CDR3 DNA sequence: TGTGCCAGCAGCTTGGAGTTCTGGAACACTGAAGCTTTCTTT. Encoded protein: CASSLEFWNTEAFF.